This T cell receptor (beta chain) stems from a study of T cells in Graves' hyperthyroidism and ophthalmopathy. Study conclusions and caveats: Stable hyperthyroidism and ophthalmopathy were separated using 13 V-J signatures. Also found in blood were most expanded thyroid clonotypes above 0.001.

Reasons for excluding patients were uncontrolled infection, other autoimmune disease, pregnancy or lactation. Diagnosis rested on symptoms, serum thyroxine and TRAb, thyroid ultrasound, and orbital computed tomography. RNA transcripts yielded amplified TCR beta CDR3 regions. HTBI primers were used for first-round RT-PCR of the TCR CDR3. One entry per CDR3 protein results from TCRdb running MiXCR on the multiplex PCR reads. The table shows 360,000 or so distinct CDR3 sequences, with 15% to 20% occurring only once. Per the germline V gene, CDR1 is MNHEY and CDR2 is SVGEGT. The CDR3 sequence is 16 residues long. V dropped 5 bases and J dropped 2; count of bases not matched to a gene: 7. This clonotype was observed at least ten times. The target antigen is unknown.

The source is a woman in her 40s with Graves' ophthalmopathy. The source material was blood. The chain is built from TRBV6-2 or TRBV6-3 and TRBJ2-5; 11 nucleotides align to TRBD2. CDR3 in amino acids: CASSDLAGGGQETQYF. DNA for the CDR3: TGTGCCAGCAGTGATCTAGCGGGAGGTGGGCAAGAGACCCAGTACTTC.